The present TCR beta chain was sequenced within a study of early T cells in non-severe SARS-CoV-2 infection. The CDR3 loop spans 12 amino acids. The V end lost 6 bases, the J end lost 7 bases, and 12 bases lay between the germline ends. TCRdb itself ran the 5' RACE reads through MiXCR, one entry per CDR3 protein. The sample consists of about 69,000 distinct CDR3 sequences, roughly 4.5% of them appearing once. Many counts were recorded for this clonotype. The V and J genes are TRBV12-3 or TRBV12-4 and TRBJ1-2; a weak D match, TRBD1 (5 bases). The sample was whole blood, taken at baseline. This clonotype was obtained from an adult who was a healthcare worker with PCR-confirmed SARS-CoV-2 infection or an uninfected control (not recorded which). The donor label of this sample is uncertain. CDR3 sequence: CASSMGVAGYTF. In DNA form, the CDR3 reads TGTGCCAGCAGCATGGGGGTTGCTGGCTACACCTTC.